This TCR beta chain was obtained from a study of Ad26.COV2.S vaccination and SARS-CoV-2 variants. Treatment given: around 19 received Ad26.COV2.S at low or high dose, single or two shots; five or six received placebo; per-sample allocation not given. Day 63 after the first vaccine or placebo injection was the time point for sampling. Study findings and constraints: Total T cell responses may have been underestimated by the TCR breadth and depth analyses.

Clones were sequenced by immunoSEQ multiplex PCR, and TCRdb holds only the in-frame ones, with some missing. The table has 300,000 to 350,000 clones, 80% to 90% seen once; the top ten hold approximately 12%. As regards this clone: Its antigen is currently unknown.

The material was peripheral blood, obtained in a trial of Ad26.COV2.S vaccine versus placebo. This clonotype was sampled from a person between 18 and 65 years old who received the Ad26.COV2.S COVID-19 vaccine or a placebo.

CDR3 nucleotide sequence: TGTGCCAGCTCCTCATCCTGGCCCGCAGGAAAGATAGCCAAAAACATTCAGTACTTC. Translated: CASSSSWPAGKIAKNIQYF. The rearrangement links TRBV18 to TRBJ2-4; D gene unclear. The germline CDR1 and CDR2 sequences are KGHSH and LQKENI. V was trimmed by 6 bases and J by 0 bases, leaving 24 bases between them. The CDR3 is made up of 19 amino acids.